The rows below give T cell receptor beta chains drawn from one sample of a study of OX40 agonist ivuxolimab in advanced cancers. Only in-frame clones appear in the TCRdb table, and some are missing; sequencing was by immunoSEQ multiplex PCR. The sample shows 60,000 to 65,000 clones, approximately 90% of them seen only once. Sequenced material: CD4+ or CD8+ T cells sorted from blood, taken in a trial of the OX40 agonist ivuxolimab. These receptors all stem from an adult with an advanced solid tumor such as melanoma, head and neck, liver or kidney cancer. Each CDR3 is given without its conserved first and last residue. A D gene is named only where the DNA matches it firmly.

TRBJ1-4	-	TRBV6-7	ARTGRGNEKLF
TRBJ2-1	-	TRBV29-1	SVAGLAYNEQF
TRBJ1-6	-	TRBV7-9	ASSLGGRDNSPLH
TRBJ1-2	-	TRBV6-1	ASSELGGDYGYT
TRBJ2-4	TRBD1	TRBV28	ASSDSDRGPNIQY
TRBJ1-2	-	TRBV2	ASRGTENYGYT
TRBJ2-1	-	TRBV11-3	ASQLIGGGLNNEQF
TRBJ2-3	TRBD2	TRBV29-1	SVKTSGRADTQY
TRBJ2-3	-	TRBV29-1	SVEEHTDTQY
TRBJ1-1	TRBD1	TRBV5-1	ASSLGTGVPNTEAF
TRBJ1-2	-	TRBV6-5	ASSGDQGGYGYT
TRBJ1-1	-	TRBV19	ASSISRYTEAF
TRBJ2-1	TRBD1	TRBV11-3	ASSPRTGTGGFDEQF
TRBJ2-7	-	TRBV5-5	ASSLDVGSSYEQY
TRBJ2-1	-	TRBV4-1	ASSRVRGGENEQF
TRBJ1-2	-	TRBV6-6	ASSTRQEHGYT
TRBJ2-5	-	TRBV28	ASTKIGGVWKTQY
TRBJ1-1	-	TRBV2	ARGNLANTEAF
TRBJ2-1	-	TRBV11-3	ASSRRVDYNEQF
TRBJ2-3	-	TRBV2	ATPGESTDTQY
TRBJ2-5	TRBD1	TRBV5-1	ASSPQGVAETQY
TRBJ1-6	-	TRBV28	ASTDVGGLNSPLH
TRBJ2-2	-	TRBV7-2	ASSLRGTNTGELF
TRBJ1-6	-	TRBV6-5	ASSRNRDGNSPLH
TRBJ2-2	-	TRBV5-1	ASSRDSQRGTGELF
TRBJ2-7	-	TRBV5-6	ASSPGPNYEQY
TRBJ2-7	-	TRBV6-5	ASSYLDRRSYEQY
TRBJ1-1	-	TRBV28	ASGGTNTEAF
TRBJ1-1	TRBD1	TRBV19	ASSLRTGEAF
TRBJ2-7	-	TRBV7-8	ASSSDGSYEQY
TRBJ2-3	-	TRBV10-2	ASSAASVDTQY
TRBJ2-1	-	TRBV6-6	ASSRRGGEQF
TRBJ2-3	TRBD2	TRBV4-1	ASSRTSGRTDTQY
TRBJ1-1	TRBD1	TRBV7-9	ASSPPFRTGGTEAF
TRBJ2-2	TRBD1	TRBV5-1	ASSSTGGADTGELF
TRBJ1-5	-	TRBV15	ATSRWGGTSYQPQH
TRBJ2-2	TRBD2	TRBV7-3	ASSTGTRAGELF
TRBJ2-7	-	TRBV5-1	ASSLGRPYYEQY
TRBJ1-1	-	TRBV18	ASSPEAETEAF
TRBJ2-7	-	TRBV2	ASSEGQRSEQY
TRBJ2-3	-	TRBV5-1	ASSLAADTQY
TRBJ2-2	-	TRBV2	ASSERAWELF
TRBJ2-2	-	TRBV6-5	ASSYSGPSTGELF